Each of the 27 T cell receptor beta chains below was sequenced from the same sample in a study of OX40 agonist ivuxolimab in advanced cancers. TCRdb's copy holds only in-frame clones and misses some; the assay was immunoSEQ multiplex PCR. The sample comprises tens of thousands of clones, 70% to 90% of which are singletons, and roughly 16% rests with the top ten. The starting material was CD4+ or CD8+ T cells sorted from blood, obtained in a trial of the OX40 agonist ivuxolimab. The source is an adult with an advanced solid tumor such as melanoma, head and neck, liver or kidney cancer.

The genes are TRBV12-5 and TRBJ1-2; no clear D. Per germline, CDR1 LGHNT and CDR2 FRNRAP. This CDR3 region has 15 residues. The V and J ends lost 0 bases and 4 bases respectively, with 12 bases between them. CDR3 coding DNA: TGTGCTAGTGGTTTGGTCGGTCAGGAACCCTATGGCTACACCTTC. Protein sequence: CASGLVGQEPYGYTF.

The rearrangement uses TRBV2 and TRBJ1-3; no clear D. The CDR3 is 15 residues long. Germline assignment: CDR1 SNHLY and CDR2 FYNNEI. The V and J ends lost 5 bases and 1 base respectively, with 12 bases between them. CDR3 nucleotide sequence: TGTGCCAGCAGTTTAGGACGGAGATCTGGAAACACCATATATTTT. It codes for CASSLGRRSGNTIYF.

This chain connects TRBV5-4 to TRBJ2-3; D may be TRBD1 (5 bases). The germline V gene encodes CDR1 SGHNT and CDR2 YYREEE (reference sequence). Trimming stripped 1 base from V and 4 bases from J, with 13 bases between. The CDR3 loop spans 15 amino acids. CDR3 region: CASSLRAGIADTQYF. CDR3 sequence (DNA): TGTGCCAGCAGCTTGCGGGCAGGGATCGCAGATACGCAGTATTTT.

The rearrangement joins TRBV6-5 to TRBJ2-7; 9 positions agree with TRBD2. The CDR3 length is 15 residues. CDR1 is MNHEY, CDR2 SVGAGI, per germline. Trimming took 4 bases from V and 5 from J; bases not matched to a gene: 9. This CDR3 reads CASSFWPSGADEQYF. The CDR3 DNA reads as TGTGCCAGCAGTTTCTGGCCTAGCGGGGCGGACGAGCAGTACTTC.

V gene TRBV27 combines with J gene TRBJ2-5, with 7 bases identical to TRBD1. Germline CDR1 and CDR2: MNHEY and SMNVEV (reference sequence). The V gene end was trimmed by 6 bases and the J gene end by 7 bases; junction bases not matched to a gene: 11. The CDR3 is 14 amino acids. The CDR3 sequence is CASSYDRAFGTQYF. The CDR3 DNA sequence: TGTGCCAGCAGCTACGACAGGGCCTTCGGGACCCAGTACTTC.

This clone was found once. The chain is built from TRBV6-5 and TRBJ2-1; the D is unclear. This CDR3 spans 12 amino acids. With 2 bases removed from V and 7 bases from J, the gap between germline ends came to 6 bases. Germline CDR1 reads MNHEY; CDR2 reads SVGAGI. The CDR3 here is CASSYPRNEQFF. CDR3 nucleotides: TGTGCCAGCAGTTACCCCCGAAATGAGCAGTTCTTC.

The CDR3: CASSQFGQGWYGYTF. Written as DNA, the CDR3 is TGCGCCAGCAGCCAATTTGGACAGGGTTGGTATGGCTACACCTTC. The chain joins TRBV4-1 to TRBJ1-2; TRBD1 aligns across 8 bases. The junction had 7 bases not matched to a gene; V was cut back by 2 bases and J by 5 bases. The germline CDR1 and CDR2 sequences are MGHRA and YSYEKL. The CDR3 is 15 amino acids.

The chain links TRBV6-4 to TRBJ2-3; D may be TRBD1 or TRBD2 (5 bases each). V was trimmed by 3 bases and J by 2 bases, leaving 9 bases between them. CDR3 length: 14 amino acids. CDR1 and CDR2 (germline): MRHNA, SNTAGT. CDR3 in amino acids: CASSDGGITDTQYF. CDR3 DNA: TGTGCCAGCAGTGATGGGGGTATCACAGATACGCAGTATTTT.

This clone was recorded only once. The genes are TRBV21-1 and TRBJ1-4; whether TRBD1, the table's D call, matches the DNA was not checked. TRBV21-1 is a listed pseudogene. This CDR3 contains 14 residues. CDR3 loop: CASRSYQGGEKLFF. The CDR3 DNA reads as TGTGCCAGCAGGTCTTACCAGGGCGGCGAAAAACTGTTTTTT.

The gene calls are TRBV7-9 and TRBJ1-5; D possibly corresponds to TRBD1 (5 bases). V lost 4 bases to trimming and J lost 4 bases, with 17 bases between them. The CDR3 runs 16 residues. The germline V gene has CDR1 SEHNR and CDR2 FQNEAQ (reference sequence). The CDR3 sequence: CASSSSGASLNQPQHF. DNA of the CDR3: TGTGCCAGCAGCTCGTCCGGGGCCAGTTTAAATCAGCCCCAGCATTTT. Using reference TRBV7-9 and TRBJ1-5 for the parts outside the CDR3, the full variable domain is DTGVSQNPRHKITKRGQNVTFRCDPISEHNRLYWYRQTLGQGPEFLTYFQNEAQLEKSRLLSDRFSAERPKGSFSTLEIQRTEQGDSAMYLCASSSSGASLNQPQHFGDGTRLSIL.

J is TRBJ1-1 and V is TRBV7-9; D remains ambiguous. The CDR3 consists of 14 residues. The germline CDR1 and CDR2 sequences are SEHNR and FQNEAQ (reference sequence). The ends were cut back, 2 bases at V and 4 bases at J, with 11 bases in the middle. The CDR3, as DNA: TGTGCCAGCAGCTTATCTTCGGAGGGCACTGAAGCTTTCTTT. Protein: CASSLSSEGTEAFF. The complete variable domain, with remaining parts taken from reference TRBV7-9 and TRBJ1-1, reads DTGVSQNPRHKITKRGQNVTFRCDPISEHNRLYWYRQTLGQGPEFLTYFQNEAQLEKSRLLSDRFSAERPKGSFSTLEIQRTEQGDSAMYLCASSLSSEGTEAFFGQGTRLTVV.

The table lists this clone with a few counts. The same CDR3 arises from other DNA sequences in this sample as well. This chain uses TRBV18 with TRBJ1-1; maybe TRBD1 (5 bases). V lost 3 bases and J 2 bases, leaving 7 bases between the germline ends. The germline CDR1 and CDR2 sequences are KGHSH and LQKENI. This CDR3 is 13 amino acids long. The CDR3 DNA follows: TGTGCCAGCTCACCGGGACTTAACACTGAAGCTTTCTTT. It specifies CASSPGLNTEAFF.

This sequence joins TRBV19 and TRBJ1-1; perhaps TRBD1 as D (5 bases). The V and J ends lost 7 bases and 6 bases respectively, with 18 bases between them. This CDR3 spans 14 amino acids. The V gene's germline CDR1 is LNHDA and CDR2 SQIVND (reference sequence). The CDR3 loop reads CASTPRGGASEAFF. In DNA form, the CDR3 reads TGTGCCAGTACCCCTCGGGGTGGGGCTTCTGAAGCTTTCTTT.

The chain uses TRBV4-2 and TRBJ2-1, with TRBD2 matching over 10 bases. Germline V gene sequence: CDR1 LGHNA, CDR2 YNFKEQ. The ends lost 5 bases at V and 10 bases at J; junction bases unmatched: 11. CDR3 length: 15 amino acids. The CDR3 DNA reads as TGTGCCAGCAGCGGAGCGGGAGGGGCTCTCATAGAGCAGTTCTTC. Translated, it gives CASSGAGGALIEQFF.

This clone was detected only a few times. This chain joins TRBV7-9 and TRBJ1-4, with 8 bases lining up with TRBD1. This CDR3 region has 17 residues. The germline V gene encodes CDR1 SEHNR and CDR2 FQNEAQ (reference sequence). Trimming at V came to 7 bases and at J to 8 bases, leaving 18 bases not matched to a gene. CDR3 sequence: CASKKLGTGPSGEKLFF. CDR3 DNA sequence: TGTGCCAGCAAAAAACTCGGGACAGGTCCTTCTGGGGAAAAACTGTTTTTT.

This chain links TRBV27 with TRBJ2-3; D remains unclear. This CDR3 is 12 amino acids long. The V and J ends lost 5 bases and 6 bases respectively, with 9 bases between them. Germline CDR1 and CDR2: MNHEY and SMNVEV (reference sequence). CDR3 loop: CASSPRMDTQYF. In nucleotides, the CDR3 is TGTGCCAGCAGTCCCCGGATGGATACGCAGTATTTT.

The V and J genes are TRBV7-3 and TRBJ2-7; 7 bases are shared with TRBD2. Germline CDR1 reads SGHTA; CDR2 reads FQGTGA. This CDR3 is 17 amino acids long. V lost 0 bases to trimming and J lost 3 bases; unmatched junction nucleotides: 11. CDR3 sequence (DNA): TGTGCCAGCAGCTTAACTCATACGGCGGGAGCTTTCTACGAGCAGTACTTC. Amino acids: CASSLTHTAGAFYEQYF.

By frequency in the sample, this clone is medium-sized. V usage is TRBV7-3 and J usage is TRBJ2-2; 12 bases line up with TRBD2. Germline CDR1 SGHTA, CDR2 FQGTGA. The V segment lost 4 bases and the J segment 5 bases; nucleotides outside the gene matches: 5. The CDR3 spans 16 residues. CDR3 region: CASSSWTSGETGELFF. In DNA form, the CDR3 reads TGTGCCAGCAGCTCATGGACTAGCGGGGAGACCGGGGAGCTGTTTTTT.

The rearrangement uses TRBV5-1 and TRBJ1-2; D uncertain. The V end was cut by 0 bases, the J end by 8 bases, with 11 bases between. CDR3 length: 13 residues. Looked up from germline, CDR1 is SGHRS and CDR2 is YFSETQ. The CDR3 sequence: CASSLEGLWGYTF. Written as DNA, the CDR3 is TGCGCCAGCAGCTTGGAAGGGTTGTGGGGCTACACCTTC. The variable domain in full, with the rest retrieved from reference TRBV5-1 and TRBJ1-2, is KAGVTQTPRYLIKTRGQQVTLSCSPISGHRSVSWYQQTPGQGLQFLFEYFSETQRNKGNFPGRFSGRQFSNSRSEMNVSTLELGDSALYLCASSLEGLWGYTFGSGTRLTVV.

This clone is large in the sample. CDR3 amino acids: CASSPMSDTGELFF. DNA for the CDR3: TGTGCCAGCAGCCCGATGTCAGACACCGGGGAGCTGTTTTTT. The chain is built from TRBV6-5 and TRBJ2-2; no definite D call. Between the trimmed V and J ends, which lost 6 bases and 3 bases, there was a span of 11 bases. There are 14 residues in the CDR3. Germline-derived CDR1 and CDR2 are MNHEY and SVGAGI.

The rearrangement uses TRBV7-3 and TRBJ2-5; the D gene is possibly TRBD2 (6 bases). The CDR3 runs to 14 residues. Trimming removed 1 base from V and 1 base from J, with 7 bases in between. Germline CDR1 reads SGHTA; CDR2 reads FQGTGA. In nucleotides, the CDR3 is TGTGCCAGCAGCTTAATGGGGGGCCAAGAGACCCAGTACTTC. Translation: CASSLMGGQETQYF.

The table lists this clone with a count of one. The rearrangement uses TRBV4-1 and TRBJ2-3; 9 nucleotides line up with TRBD2. V shed 2 bases, J shed 2 bases, and the junction held 5 bases outside the gene matches. The CDR3 sequence is 16 residues long. Germline values: CDR1 MGHRA, CDR2 YSYEKL. The CDR3 protein is CASSQPRGGLTDTQYF. The CDR3 DNA reads TGCGCCAGCAGCCAACCGCGGGGGGGACTCACAGATACGCAGTATTTT.

The chain employs TRBV5-1 and TRBJ2-1, with TRBD2 identical over 9 bases. CDR3 length equals 15 residues. Germline CDR1 is SGHRS and CDR2 is YFSETQ. J gave up 8 bases and V 4 bases, and 10 bases lay outside the gene matches. Written as DNA, the CDR3 is TGCGCCAGCAGCGAAGGGGGAGCGGGAGGTTATGAGCAGTTCTTC. Protein sequence: CASSEGGAGGYEQFF.

The genes are TRBV5-1 and TRBJ1-3; no clear D gene. The CDR3 loop spans 13 amino acids. The germline V gene encodes CDR1 SGHRS and CDR2 YFSETQ. V shed 0 bases and J shed 7 bases, with 8 bases lying between them. CDR3 nucleotide sequence: TGCGCCAGCAGCTTGGAGGGAAGTAACACCATATATTTT. As protein: CASSLEGSNTIYF.

The J gene is TRBJ2-7, the V gene TRBV6-5, with 10 bases identical to TRBD2. After removal of 2 bases from V and 3 bases from J, the junction contained 4 bases not matched to a gene. The CDR3 is 15 residues long. The germline CDR1 and CDR2 sequences are MNHEY and SVGAGI. The CDR3 region is CASSYLAGVVYEQYF. CDR3 bases: TGTGCCAGCAGTTACCTAGCGGGAGTAGTCTACGAGCAGTACTTC.

V is TRBV2 and J is TRBJ2-7; 9 bases are shared with TRBD2. The junction had 19 bases not matched to a gene; V was cut back by 6 bases and J by 10 bases. This CDR3 is built from 16 residues. Per germline, CDR1 SNHLY and CDR2 FYNNEI. The CDR3 sequence is CASSPRPRLAETIQYF. CDR3 DNA sequence: TGTGCCAGCAGCCCCCGCCCCCGACTAGCGGAGACCATACAGTACTTC. Full variable domain (remainder filled in from reference TRBV2 and TRBJ2-7): EPEVTQTPSHQVTQMGQEVILRCVPISNHLYFYWYRQILGQKVEFLVSFYNNEISEKSEIFDDQFSVERPDGSNFTLKIRSTKLEDSAMYFCASSPRPRLAETIQYFGPGTRLTVT.

The genes are TRBV27 and TRBJ2-7; 9 bases are shared with TRBD1. The germline V gene has CDR1 MNHEY and CDR2 SMNVEV (reference sequence). J lost 4 bases, V lost 6 bases, and 13 bases had no gene match. This CDR3 region has 16 residues. CDR3 sequence reads: CASRREGTGWLYEQYF. CDR3 bases: TGTGCCAGCAGGCGGGAAGGGACAGGGTGGTTGTACGAGCAGTACTTC.